These 22 T cell receptor beta chains came from one sample sequenced in a study of blood T cells in healthy people across ages. Using a J-beta primer mix together with a sample-barcoded 5' primer, a second PCR was run for about 7 to 12 cycles. TCRdb independently ran MiXCR on the 5' RACE reads; one entry per CDR3 protein. This table has around 670,000 distinct CDR3 sequences, approximately 30% appearing once. Sequencing input: blood. The receptor set was obtained from a woman older than 75 in good health.

V gene TRBV30 combines with J gene TRBJ2-4; TRBD1 might be the D (6 bases). The end of the DNA aligns better with TRBJ2-7, so the J call may be wrong. Germline CDR1 GTSNPN, CDR2 SVGIG (reference sequence). This CDR3 comprises 12 residues. CDR3 in DNA: TGTGCCTGGAGCGAAGGGGGACACGAGCAGTACTTC. Translated: CAWSEGGHEQYF.

This clonotype was counted ten times or more. This sequence joins TRBV7-3 and TRBJ2-3, with 10 positions matching TRBD2. The CDR3 length is 16 residues. V lost 6 bases, J lost 2 bases, and 8 bases stayed unmatched. Per germline, CDR1 SGHTA and CDR2 FQGTGA. The CDR3 is CASSSSGTSDTDTQYF. As DNA, the CDR3 is TGTGCCAGCAGTTCCTCCGGGACTAGCGACACAGATACGCAGTATTTT.

In its sample, this clonotype was seen many times. This sequence may be a read error, since a much larger clone differs from it by one base. V gene TRBV5-5 combines with J gene TRBJ2-5; TRBD2 aligns across 8 bases. The trim removed 0 bases at V and 11 bases at J, leaving 12 bases unmatched. This CDR3 region has 15 residues. Germline loops: CDR1 SGHKS, CDR2 YYEKEE (reference sequence). The CDR3, as DNA: TGTGCCAGCAGCTTGGAGGCTAGCGGGTTCTATGAGCAGTACTTC. It codes for CASSLEASGFYEQYF.

The chain employs TRBV11-3 and TRBJ1-2; D is uncertain. Germline CDR1 and CDR2: SGHNT and YENEEA. CDR3 length equals 15 residues. Trimming removed 5 bases from V and 1 base from J, with 14 bases in between. CDR3: CASSPWEARNYGYTF. The DNA for the CDR3 is TGTGCCAGCAGCCCGTGGGAGGCCCGTAACTATGGCTACACCTTC.

The V gene is TRBV20-1, the J gene TRBJ1-4, with D unresolved. The CDR3 is 18 amino acids. Germline values: CDR1 DFQATT, CDR2 SNEGSKA (reference sequence). Trimming stripped 0 bases from V and 1 base from J, with 18 bases between. For the CDR3, the DNA is TGCAGTGCTAGAGATTTTGGCAGGCGAGAAGGAACTAATGAAAAACTGTTTTTT. Residues: CSARDFGRREGTNEKLFF.

This clonotype was seen repeatedly, ten times or more. This sequence joins TRBV7-6 and TRBJ2-1; 9 nucleotides line up with TRBD1. Trimming at V came to 5 bases and at J to 6 bases, leaving 2 bases not matched to a gene. Germline CDR1 and CDR2: SGHVS and FNYEAQ. The CDR3 consists of 13 residues. CDR3 protein: CASSTGGPNEQFF. Written as DNA, the CDR3 is TGTGCCAGCAGCACAGGGGGCCCCAATGAGCAGTTCTTC.

This clonotype was picked up many times. The rearrangement uses TRBV6-2 or TRBV6-3 and TRBJ2-6; 7 bases fit TRBD1. With 3 bases clipped from V and 1 base from J, the junction kept 12 bases outside the gene matches. In germline, CDR1 is MNHEY, CDR2 SVGEGT. The CDR3 has 19 residues. The DNA for the CDR3 is TGTGCCAGCAGTTATGGTGACAGGGATTTTCTTTCTGGGGCCAACGTCCTGACTTTC. It is translated as CASSYGDRDFLSGANVLTF.

This clonotype was detected a few times. One base away lies a much larger clone, so this may be a sequencing read error. The chain has TRBV5-1 and TRBJ2-6, with D perhaps TRBD1 or TRBD2 (5 bases each). CDR3 length equals 16 residues. CDR1 SGHRS and CDR2 YFSETQ come from the germline V gene. The CDR3 reads CASSLLGDTGADVLTF. The CDR3 DNA sequence: TGCGCCAGCAGCTTGTTGGGGGATACTGGGGCCGACGTCCTGACTTTC.

This clonotype has only a few counts. V gene TRBV20-1 combines with J gene TRBJ1-4; 8 positions match TRBD1. Germline V lookup: CDR1 DFQATT, CDR2 SNEGSKA (reference sequence). This CDR3 contains 14 residues. V shed 6 bases, J shed 7 bases, and the junction held 10 bases outside the gene matches. Here the CDR3 reads CSAPDRGGSEKLFF. In DNA, the CDR3 is TGCAGTGCCCCCGACAGGGGCGGATCTGAAAAACTGTTTTTT.

Many counts were recorded for this clonotype. The rearrangement uses TRBV30 and TRBJ2-7, with 9 bases aligning to TRBD1. The germline V gene has CDR1 GTSNPN and CDR2 SVGIG (reference sequence). The J segment lost 5 bases and the V segment lost 3 bases, leaving 5 bases of the junction unmatched. This CDR3 is 13 amino acids long. The CDR3 bases are TGTGCCTGGAGAGGGACAGGGCGCCACGAGCAGTACTTC. Protein: CAWRGTGRHEQYF.

Only a few counts were recorded for this clonotype. This clone may be a read error of a much larger clone one base away. The chain joins TRBV10-3 to TRBJ2-1, with a possible D match to TRBD1 (6 bases). Germline V CDR1 and CDR2: ENHRY, SYGVKD. This CDR3 comprises 13 residues. The chain's CDR3 is CVISTGTSNEQFF. The CDR3 DNA reads TGTGTCATCAGTACCGGGACAAGCAATGAGCAGTTCTTC.

In this sample, this clonotype turned up many times. This rearrangement joins TRBV7-2 to TRBJ2-3; TRBD1 might be the D (6 bases). CDR1 SGHTA and CDR2 FQGNSA come from the germline V gene. V was shortened by 2 bases and J by 2 bases, with 11 bases between the two germline ends. CDR3 length: 15 residues. CDR3 in amino acids: CASSLFWGLTDTQYF. The CDR3 DNA reads as TGTGCCAGCAGCTTATTTTGGGGGCTCACAGATACGCAGTATTTT. Variable domain in full (rest from reference TRBV7-2 and TRBJ2-3): GAGVSQSPSNKVTEKGKDVELRCDPISGHTALYWYRQSLGQGLEFLIYFQGNSAPDKSGLPSDRFSAERTGGSVSTLTIQRTQQEDSAVYLCASSLFWGLTDTQYFGPGTRLTVL.

This rearrangement joins TRBV12-3 or TRBV12-4 to TRBJ1-1, with D perhaps TRBD1 (6 bases). The CDR3 loop spans 12 amino acids. V was clipped by 6 bases and J by 9 bases, with 14 bases between them. The CDR3: CASSGDRTKAFF. The CDR3 DNA follows: TGTGCCAGCAGCGGAGACAGGACTAAAGCTTTCTTT.

The genes are TRBV25-1 and TRBJ2-1; TRBD1 might be the D (6 bases). V was trimmed by 6 bases and J by 0 bases, leaving 12 bases between them. The CDR3 length is 15 residues. The germline V gene encodes CDR1 MGHDK and CDR2 SYGVNS. The CDR3 here is CASRFVGGSYNEQFF. Here the CDR3 DNA reads TGTGCCAGCAGATTTGTAGGGGGCTCCTACAATGAGCAGTTCTTC. Variable domain in full (rest from reference TRBV25-1 and TRBJ2-1): EADIYQTPRYLVIGTGKKITLECSQTMGHDKMYWYQQDPGMELHLIHYSYGVNSTEKGDLSSESTVSRIRTEHFPLTLESARPSHTSQYLCASRFVGGSYNEQFFGPGTRLTVL.

V gene TRBV4-3 combines with J gene TRBJ2-4; D call uncertain. Germline loops: CDR1 LGHNA, CDR2 YSLEER. This CDR3 has 14 residues. Deletions cut 4 bases from V and 8 bases from J, with 15 bases between. The CDR3 coding sequence is TGCGCCAGCAGCCTAACACCAGGTCGGGACATTCAGTACTTC. It is translated as CASSLTPGRDIQYF.

The genes are TRBV6-5 and TRBJ1-1; 9 nucleotides match TRBD1. There are 14 residues in the CDR3. Unmatched junction bases numbered 7, after V lost 7 bases and J lost 4 bases. CDR1 and CDR2 from the germline V gene are MNHEY and SVGAGI. The CDR3 protein is CASTGTGSRTEAFF. CDR3 nucleotides: TGTGCCAGCACCGGGACAGGGAGTCGCACTGAAGCTTTCTTT.

This clonotype was detected ten times or more. The chain joins TRBV5-1 to TRBJ2-7, with TRBD1 identical over 7 bases. The CDR3 consists of 15 residues. The V gene's germline CDR1 is SGHRS and CDR2 YFSETQ. J was trimmed by 2 bases and V by 0 bases; bases with no gene match: 5. CDR3 coding DNA: TGCGCCAGCAGCTTGGGACAGGGTGCCCCCTACGAGCAGTACTTC. Translating gives CASSLGQGAPYEQYF.

This clonotype has a count of ten or more. The genes are TRBV7-3 and TRBJ2-7; TRBD1 matches 7 bases. V was clipped by 1 base and J by 2 bases; unmatched bases: 5. The CDR3 sequence is 15 residues long. Germline assignment: CDR1 SGHTA and CDR2 FQGTGA. The CDR3 coding sequence is TGTGCCAGCAGCTTAATGGGGCAGGGGGCCTACGAGCAGTACTTC. The encoded protein is CASSLMGQGAYEQYF.

This clonotype was seen many times. The chain has TRBV10-3 and TRBJ2-3; D is uncertain. Trimming removed 8 bases at V and 0 bases at J, with 9 bases between. The germline V gene has CDR1 ENHRY and CDR2 SYGVKD. The CDR3 runs 13 residues. CDR3 DNA: TGTGCCATCCGGACCTCTAGCACAGATACGCAGTATTTT. Residues: CAIRTSSTDTQYF.

This clonotype was recorded once. The chain recombines TRBV20-1 with TRBJ1-2; 7 bases line up with TRBD1. The germline V gene has CDR1 DFQATT and CDR2 SNEGSKA (reference sequence). This CDR3 contains 15 residues. The trim removed 0 bases at V and 4 bases at J, leaving 8 bases unmatched. Written as DNA, the CDR3 is TGCAGTGCTAGAGATGGAGGGGGCGTTAGCTATGGCTACACCTTC. Protein: CSARDGGGVSYGYTF.

V gene TRBV14 combines with J gene TRBJ1-4, with D maybe TRBD1 (5 bases). This CDR3 contains 15 residues. Looked up from germline, CDR1 is SGHDN and CDR2 is FVKESK. V lost 3 bases and J lost 0, with 8 bases in between. The CDR3 DNA sequence: TGTGCCAGCAGCCAGACGGGGGCAACTAATGAAAAACTGTTTTTT. It translates to CASSQTGATNEKLFF.

In its sample, this clonotype was seen many times. The DNA of the CDR3 is TGTGCCAGCAGTCCGGACGGATCAATGGTGCAGTTCTTC. Protein: CASSPDGSMVQFF. The V and J genes are TRBV6-2 or TRBV6-3 and TRBJ2-1; no reliable D call. V dropped 5 bases and J dropped 12 bases, with 17 bases sitting between them. Germline V gives CDR1 MNHEY, CDR2 SVGEGT. The CDR3 runs 13 residues.